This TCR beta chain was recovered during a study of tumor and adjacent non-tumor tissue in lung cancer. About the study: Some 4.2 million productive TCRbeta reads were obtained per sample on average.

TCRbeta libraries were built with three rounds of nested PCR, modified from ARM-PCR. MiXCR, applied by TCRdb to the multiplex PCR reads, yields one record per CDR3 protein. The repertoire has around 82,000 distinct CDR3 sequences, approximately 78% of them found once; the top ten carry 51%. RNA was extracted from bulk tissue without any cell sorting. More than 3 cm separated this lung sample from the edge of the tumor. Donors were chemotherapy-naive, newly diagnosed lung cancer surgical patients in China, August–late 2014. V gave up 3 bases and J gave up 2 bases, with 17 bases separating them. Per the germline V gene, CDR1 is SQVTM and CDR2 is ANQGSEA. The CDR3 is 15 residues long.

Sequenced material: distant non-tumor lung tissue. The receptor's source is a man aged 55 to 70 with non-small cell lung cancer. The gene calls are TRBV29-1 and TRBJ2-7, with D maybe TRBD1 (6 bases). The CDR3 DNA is TGCAGCGTTGACCGGGGACACCTGGGGACCTACGAGCAGTACTTC. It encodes CSVDRGHLGTYEQYF.